Sequencing of this T cell receptor beta chain was carried out in a study of T cell responses to AZD1222 COVID-19 vaccine. Looking at the study overall: Second-dose intervals near 4 or 12 weeks were combined. Study observations and caveats: It was only six AZD1222 recipients who were seropositive at baseline. The donor cohort was predominantly white British with a female majority, and clonal diversity may have been underestimated.

Per the germline V gene, CDR1 is SNHLY and CDR2 is FYNNEI. Trimming left V 6 bases short and J 11 bases short, with 14 bases between. The CDR3 has 12 residues. A remark on this clone: Its antigen is unknown.

Generated by immunoSEQ multiplex PCR, the TCRdb table keeps only in-frame clones and is missing some. The table lists about 68,000 clones, almost 90% of them singletons. The sample here was peripheral blood, taken on day 0 of AZD1222 vaccination. This TCR was sampled from an adult in good health. This chain joins TRBV2 and TRBJ1-3; D uncertain. DNA for the CDR3: TGTGCCAGCAGCGCCTTTTCCCTGGCCATATATTTT. This translates into CASSAFSLAIYF.